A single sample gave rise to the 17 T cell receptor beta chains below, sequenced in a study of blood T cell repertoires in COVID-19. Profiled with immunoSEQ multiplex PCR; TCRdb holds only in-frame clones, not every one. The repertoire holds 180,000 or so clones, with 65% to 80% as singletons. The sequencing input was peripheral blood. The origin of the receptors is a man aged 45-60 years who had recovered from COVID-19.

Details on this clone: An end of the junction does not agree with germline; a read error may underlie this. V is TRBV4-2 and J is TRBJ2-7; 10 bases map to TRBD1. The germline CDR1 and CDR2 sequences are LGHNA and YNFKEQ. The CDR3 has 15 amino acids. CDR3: CASSQERTGGNRVTF. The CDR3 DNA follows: TGTGCCAGCAGCCAAGAGCGGACAGGGGGGAATCGAGTGACCTTC.

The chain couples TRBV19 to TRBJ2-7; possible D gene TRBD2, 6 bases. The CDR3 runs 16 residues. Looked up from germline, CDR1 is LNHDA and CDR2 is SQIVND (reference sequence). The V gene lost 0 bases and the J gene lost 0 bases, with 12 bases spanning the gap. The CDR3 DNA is TGTGCCAGTAGTATAGACGGGACTCCGAGCTCCTACGAGCAGTACTTC. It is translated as CASSIDGTPSSYEQYF. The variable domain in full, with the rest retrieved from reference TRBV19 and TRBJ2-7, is DGGITQSPKYLFRKEGQNVTLSCEQNLNHDAMYWYRQDPGQGLRLIYYSQIVNDFQKGDIAEGYSVSREKKESFPLTVTSAQKNPTAFYLCASSIDGTPSSYEQYFGPGTRLTVT.

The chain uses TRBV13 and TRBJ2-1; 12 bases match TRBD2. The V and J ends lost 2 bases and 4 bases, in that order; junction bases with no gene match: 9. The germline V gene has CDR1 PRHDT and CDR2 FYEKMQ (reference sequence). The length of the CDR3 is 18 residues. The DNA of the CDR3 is TGTGCCAGCAGCTTAATTCCTAGCGGGAGGGCCTTGTACAATGAGCAGTTCTTC. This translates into CASSLIPSGRALYNEQFF.

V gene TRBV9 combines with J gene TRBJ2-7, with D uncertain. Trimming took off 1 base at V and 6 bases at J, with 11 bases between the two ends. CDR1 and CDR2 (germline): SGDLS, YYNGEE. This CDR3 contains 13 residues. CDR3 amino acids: CASSVSQATEQYF. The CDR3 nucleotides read TGTGCCAGCAGCGTAAGTCAAGCTACCGAGCAGTACTTC.

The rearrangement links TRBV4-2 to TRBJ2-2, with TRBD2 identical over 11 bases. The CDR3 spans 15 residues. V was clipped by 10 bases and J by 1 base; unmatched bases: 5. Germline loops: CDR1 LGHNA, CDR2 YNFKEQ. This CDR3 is CATSGLAENTGELFF. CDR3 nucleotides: TGTGCCACCTCGGGACTAGCGGAGAACACCGGGGAGCTGTTTTTT.

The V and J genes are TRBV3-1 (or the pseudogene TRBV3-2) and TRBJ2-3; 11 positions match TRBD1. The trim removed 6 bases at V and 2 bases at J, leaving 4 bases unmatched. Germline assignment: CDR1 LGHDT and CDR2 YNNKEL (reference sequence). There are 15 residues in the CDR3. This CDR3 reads CASSFGQGATDTQYF. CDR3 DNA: TGTGCCAGCAGTTTCGGACAGGGGGCCACAGATACGCAGTATTTT.

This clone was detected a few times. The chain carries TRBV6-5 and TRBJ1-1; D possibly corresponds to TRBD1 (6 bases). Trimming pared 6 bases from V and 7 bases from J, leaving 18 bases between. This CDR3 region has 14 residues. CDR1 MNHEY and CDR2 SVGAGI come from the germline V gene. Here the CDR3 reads CASSKLRDTFEAFF. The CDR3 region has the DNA TGTGCCAGCAGCAAACTTCGGGACACCTTTGAAGCTTTCTTT.

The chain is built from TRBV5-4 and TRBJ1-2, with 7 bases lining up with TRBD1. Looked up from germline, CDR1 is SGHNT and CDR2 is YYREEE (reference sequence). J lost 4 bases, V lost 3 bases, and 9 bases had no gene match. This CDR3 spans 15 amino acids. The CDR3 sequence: CASSSTGTEIYGYTF. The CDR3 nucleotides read TGTGCCAGCAGCTCCACCGGGACAGAAATCTATGGCTACACCTTC. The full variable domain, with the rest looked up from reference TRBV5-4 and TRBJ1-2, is ETGVTQSPTHLIKTRGQQVTLRCSSQSGHNTVSWYQQALGQGPQFIFQYYREEENGRGNFPPRFSGLQFPNYSSELNVNALELDDSALYLCASSSTGTEIYGYTFGSGTRLTVV.

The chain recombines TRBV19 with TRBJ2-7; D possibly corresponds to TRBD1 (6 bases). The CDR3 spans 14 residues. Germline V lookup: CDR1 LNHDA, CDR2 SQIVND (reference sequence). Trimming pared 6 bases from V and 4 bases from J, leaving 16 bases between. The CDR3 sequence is CASRPGHGAYEQYF. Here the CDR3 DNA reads TGTGCCAGTAGGCCGGGACACGGAGCTTACGAGCAGTACTTC. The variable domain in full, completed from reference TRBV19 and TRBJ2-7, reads DGGITQSPKYLFRKEGQNVTLSCEQNLNHDAMYWYRQDPGQGLRLIYYSQIVNDFQKGDIAEGYSVSREKKESFPLTVTSAQKNPTAFYLCASRPGHGAYEQYFGPGTRLTVT.

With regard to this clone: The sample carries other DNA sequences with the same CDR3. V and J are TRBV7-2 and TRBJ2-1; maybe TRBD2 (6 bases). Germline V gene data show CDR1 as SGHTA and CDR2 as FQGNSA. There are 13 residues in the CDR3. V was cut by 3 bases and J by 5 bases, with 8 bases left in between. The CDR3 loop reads CASSLGLHNEQFF. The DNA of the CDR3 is TGTGCCAGCAGCTTGGGACTTCACAATGAGCAGTTCTTC. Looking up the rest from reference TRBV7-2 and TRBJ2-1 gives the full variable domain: GAGVSQSPSNKVTEKGKDVELRCDPISGHTALYWYRQSLGQGLEFLIYFQGNSAPDKSGLPSDRFSAERTGGSVSTLTIQRTQQEDSAVYLCASSLGLHNEQFFGPGTRLTVL.

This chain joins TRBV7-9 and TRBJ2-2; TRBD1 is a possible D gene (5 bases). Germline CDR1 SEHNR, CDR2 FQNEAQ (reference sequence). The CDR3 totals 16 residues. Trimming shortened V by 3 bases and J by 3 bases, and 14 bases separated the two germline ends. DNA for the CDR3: TGTGCCAGCAGCTTTTGGGGCCTATCGGACACCGGGGAGCTGTTTTTT. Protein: CASSFWGLSDTGELFF.

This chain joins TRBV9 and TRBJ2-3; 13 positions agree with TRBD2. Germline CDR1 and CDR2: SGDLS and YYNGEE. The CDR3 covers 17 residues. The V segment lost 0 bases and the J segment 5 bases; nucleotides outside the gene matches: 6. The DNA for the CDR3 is TGTGCCAGCAGCGTAGGGAGTGGGACTAGCGGGATAGATACGCAGTATTTT. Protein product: CASSVGSGTSGIDTQYF.

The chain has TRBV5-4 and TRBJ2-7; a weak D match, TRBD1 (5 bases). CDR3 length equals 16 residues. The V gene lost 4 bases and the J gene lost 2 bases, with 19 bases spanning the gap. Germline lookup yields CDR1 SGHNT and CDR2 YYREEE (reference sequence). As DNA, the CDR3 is TGTGCCAGCAGCCTCCACCCCCGGACATACCCCTACGAGCAGTACTTC. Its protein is CASSLHPRTYPYEQYF.

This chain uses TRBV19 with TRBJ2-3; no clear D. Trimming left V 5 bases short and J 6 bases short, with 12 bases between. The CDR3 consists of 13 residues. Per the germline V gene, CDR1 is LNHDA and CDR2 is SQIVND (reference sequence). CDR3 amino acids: CASSWLVGDTQYF. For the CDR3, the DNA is TGTGCCAGTAGTTGGCTAGTCGGGGATACGCAGTATTTT.

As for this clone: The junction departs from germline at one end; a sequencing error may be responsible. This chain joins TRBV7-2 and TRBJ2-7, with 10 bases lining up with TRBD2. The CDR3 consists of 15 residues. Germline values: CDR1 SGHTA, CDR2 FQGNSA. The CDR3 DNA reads TGTGCCAGCAGCCTAGCGCTAGCGGGAGTTCTCGAGCAGTACTTC. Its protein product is CASSLALAGVLEQYF.

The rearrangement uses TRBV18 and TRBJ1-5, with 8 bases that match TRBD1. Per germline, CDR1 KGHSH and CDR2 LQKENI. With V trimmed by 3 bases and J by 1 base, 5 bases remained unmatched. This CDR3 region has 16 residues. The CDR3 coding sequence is TGTGCCAGCTCACCGCCGCAGGGGGCGAGCAATCAGCCCCAGCATTTT. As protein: CASSPPQGASNQPQHF.

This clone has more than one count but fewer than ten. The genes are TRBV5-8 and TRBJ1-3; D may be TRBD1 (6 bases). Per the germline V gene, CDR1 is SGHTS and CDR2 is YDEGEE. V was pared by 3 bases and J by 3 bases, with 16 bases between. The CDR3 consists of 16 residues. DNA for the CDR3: TGTGCCAGCAGCTCTCCAGCGGGGGGGCTTGGAAACACCATATATTTT. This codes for CASSSPAGGLGNTIYF.